This T cell receptor (beta chain) appears in the sequencing data of a study of blood T cell repertoires in COVID-19. Turning to the study itself: The United States, Italy and Spain supplied acute and convalescent COVID-19 samples. T cells, B-cell-depleted T cells, or PBMCs supplied cDNA or gDNA.

This clone was counted a few times. As handled by the study authors: Estimation of nucleated cell counts relied on the amplification of reference gene primers. Profiling relied on immunoSEQ multiplex PCR, and the TCRdb table lists in-frame clones only, not all of them. V and J calls and clone size are as listed in that table; D and trimming were resolved from the DNA. The sample consists of approximately 280,000 clones, approximately 83% of them appearing once. V lost 6 bases and J lost 6, with 9 bases in between. This CDR3 comprises 12 residues. CDR1 and CDR2 (germline): SEHNR, FQNEAQ (reference sequence).

The J gene is TRBJ2-1, the V gene TRBV7-9; D possibly corresponds to TRBD2 (5 bases). This clonotype was sampled from a woman in her seventies with acute or convalescent COVID-19. Sequenced material: peripheral blood. In nucleotides, the CDR3 is TGTGCCAGCAGGCGGGCGGCCAATGAGCAGTTCTTC. It translates to CASRRAANEQFF.